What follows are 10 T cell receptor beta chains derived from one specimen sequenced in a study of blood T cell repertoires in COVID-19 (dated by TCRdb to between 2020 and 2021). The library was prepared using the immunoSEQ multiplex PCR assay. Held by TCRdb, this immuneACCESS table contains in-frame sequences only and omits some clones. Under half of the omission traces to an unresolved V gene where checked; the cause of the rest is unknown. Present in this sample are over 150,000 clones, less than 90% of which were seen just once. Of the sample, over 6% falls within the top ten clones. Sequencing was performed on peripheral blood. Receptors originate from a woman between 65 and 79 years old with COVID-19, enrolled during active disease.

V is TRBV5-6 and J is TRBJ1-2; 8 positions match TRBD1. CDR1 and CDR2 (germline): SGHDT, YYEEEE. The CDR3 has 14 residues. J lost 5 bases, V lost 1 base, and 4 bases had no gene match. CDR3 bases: TGTGCCAGCAGCTTGTCGGACAGGGTTTATGGCTACACCTTC. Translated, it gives CASSLSDRVYGYTF.

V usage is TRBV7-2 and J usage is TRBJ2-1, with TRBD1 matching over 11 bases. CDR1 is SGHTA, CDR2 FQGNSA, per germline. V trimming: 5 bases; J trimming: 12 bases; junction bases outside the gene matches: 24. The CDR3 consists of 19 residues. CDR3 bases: TGTGCCAGCAGCCCTCCGAGGACAGGGGGCGGCCGGGTAATTCGTGGGCAGTTCTTC. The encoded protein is CASSPPRTGGGRVIRGQFF.

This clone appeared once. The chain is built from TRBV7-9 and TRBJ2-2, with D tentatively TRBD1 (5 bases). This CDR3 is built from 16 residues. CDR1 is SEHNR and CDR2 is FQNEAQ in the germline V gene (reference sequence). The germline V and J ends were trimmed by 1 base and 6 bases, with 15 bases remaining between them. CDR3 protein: CASSLEGVSRSGELFF. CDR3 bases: TGTGCCAGCAGCTTAGAAGGGGTCTCGAGATCCGGGGAGCTGTTTTTT.

CDR3 region: CASSYRQGAGTEAFF. CDR3 sequence (DNA): TGTGCCAGCAGTTACCGACAGGGGGCCGGGACTGAAGCTTTCTTT. The chain recombines TRBV6-5 with TRBJ1-1; TRBD1 aligns across 10 bases. Germline values: CDR1 MNHEY, CDR2 SVGAGI. CDR3 size: 15 residues. V was clipped by 2 bases and J by 5 bases; unmatched bases: 5.

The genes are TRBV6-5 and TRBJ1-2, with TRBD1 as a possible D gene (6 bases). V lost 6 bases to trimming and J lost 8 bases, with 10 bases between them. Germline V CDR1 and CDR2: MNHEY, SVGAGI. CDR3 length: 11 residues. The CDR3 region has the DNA TGTGCCAGCAGCTCCGACAGGGGCTACACCTTC. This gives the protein CASSSDRGYTF.

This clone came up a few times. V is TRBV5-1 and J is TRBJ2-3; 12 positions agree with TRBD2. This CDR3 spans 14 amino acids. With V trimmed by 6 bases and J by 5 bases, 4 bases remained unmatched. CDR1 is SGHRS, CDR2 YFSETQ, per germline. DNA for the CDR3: TGCGCCAGCAAGACTAGCGGGAGTCAAGATACGCAGTATTTT. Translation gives CASKTSGSQDTQYF.

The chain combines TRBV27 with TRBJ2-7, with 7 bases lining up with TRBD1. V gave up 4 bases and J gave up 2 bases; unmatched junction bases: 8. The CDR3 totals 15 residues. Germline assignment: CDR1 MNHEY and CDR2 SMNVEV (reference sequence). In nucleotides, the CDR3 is TGTGCCAGCAGTTCGCTGGACAGGCCCGCCTACGAGCAGTACTTC. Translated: CASSSLDRPAYEQYF.

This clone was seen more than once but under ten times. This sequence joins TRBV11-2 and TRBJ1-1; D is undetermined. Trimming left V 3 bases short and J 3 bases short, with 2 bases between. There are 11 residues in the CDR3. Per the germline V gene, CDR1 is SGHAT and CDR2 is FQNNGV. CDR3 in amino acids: CASSFYTEAFF. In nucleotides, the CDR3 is TGTGCCAGCAGCTTCTACACTGAAGCTTTCTTT.

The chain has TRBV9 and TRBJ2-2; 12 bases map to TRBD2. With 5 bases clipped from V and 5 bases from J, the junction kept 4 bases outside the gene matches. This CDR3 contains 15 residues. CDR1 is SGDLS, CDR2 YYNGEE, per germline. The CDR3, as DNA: TGTGCCAGCAGTTCGGGGACTAGCGGGACCGGGGAGCTGTTTTTT. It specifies CASSSGTSGTGELFF.

The CDR3: CASRPRGPEQFF. CDR3 nucleotide sequence: TGTGCAAGTCGCCCCCGAGGGCCTGAGCAGTTCTTC. The rearrangement links TRBV12-2 to TRBJ2-1; TRBD2 is taken as the D call from the table, unchecked against the DNA. TRBV12-2 is noted as a pseudogene. The CDR3 covers 12 residues.